These T cell receptor beta chains were read from a single sample in a study of T-cell reconstitution after alpha-beta-depleted transplantation in children. TCRdb ran MiXCR on the PCR reads and lists one entry per CDR3 protein. The table includes more than 200,000 distinct CDR3 sequences, roughly a quarter detected once. The sample in question was PBMCs, mostly from graft donor cells, obtained 360 days after TCRalphabeta/CD19-depleted stem cell transplant. The source of these receptors is a female patient between 2 and 10 years old who had a stem cell transplant for congenital amegakaryocytic thrombocytopenia, so the T cells may come from the graft donor. The CDR3 runs from the conserved cysteine through the conserved F or W. A D gene is named only where the DNA matches it firmly. A clone size is listed for some rows: how often the clone was seen (once, few, many), or a class if it is expanded.

cdr3_nt cdr3_aa clone_size j_call d_call v_call
TGCAGTGCCCGAAACAGGGGTAGGGAGCAGTACTTC CSARNRGREQYF NA TRBJ2-7 TRBD1 TRBV20-1
TGCGCCAGCAGCCAGGCCCACATGAACACTGAAGCTTTCTTT CASSQAHMNTEAFF many TRBJ1-1 NA TRBV5-1
TGCAGTGCTAGAGTTGGACTAGCGGGACCTGGGGCCAACGTCCTGACTTTC CSARVGLAGPGANVLTF few TRBJ2-6 TRBD2 TRBV20-1
TGTGCCAGCAGTGACCCCCCGACTAGCGGGAGGGCCGGGTCCTACAATGAGCAGTTCTTC CASSDPPTSGRAGSYNEQFF NA TRBJ2-1 TRBD2 TRBV6-4
TGTGCCACCAGCATGGACAGGGGAGTGGATACGCAGTATTTT CATSMDRGVDTQYF NA TRBJ2-3 TRBD1 TRBV15
TGCAGCGGCTGGACAGCCGGGGAGCTGTTTTTT CSGWTAGELFF NA TRBJ2-2 NA TRBV29-1
TGTGCCAGCAGCTTAGCGGGACCCACTGACACTGAAGCTTTCTTT CASSLAGPTDTEAFF few TRBJ1-1 NA TRBV7-2
TGTGCCAGCATGTGGTCAGGGGCAACTGAAGCTTTCTTT CASMWSGATEAFF NA TRBJ1-1 NA TRBV6-1
TGCAGTGCTAGAGATGGCCTGGACAGACACAATCAGCCCCAGCATTTT CSARDGLDRHNQPQHF few TRBJ1-5 NA TRBV20-1
TGCGCCAGCAGCTTGGCCGGGCAGAACCTCGACTCTGGGGCCAACGTCCTGACTTTC CASSLAGQNLDSGANVLTF few TRBJ2-6 NA TRBV5-1
TGCAGTGCCCGGGGCGGGACAGGGTGGGACGAGCAGTACTTC CSARGGTGWDEQYF NA TRBJ2-7 TRBD1 TRBV20-1
TGTGCCAGCAGTTTTGGGTTAGCCGGGGAGCTGTTTTTT CASSFGLAGELFF few TRBJ2-2 NA TRBV12-3/TRBV12-4
TGTGCCAGCAGTAACCGGGGCCCGTTTGGAGAGCAGTACTTC CASSNRGPFGEQYF few TRBJ2-7 NA TRBV12-3/TRBV12-4
TGCGCCAGCAGCCACACGGGGGGGGCTGAAGCTTTCTTT CASSHTGGAEAFF NA TRBJ1-1 NA TRBV4-1
TGTGCCATCAGCATGTTCGTAGATGAGCAGTTCTTC CAISMFVDEQFF few TRBJ2-1 NA TRBV10-3
TGTGCCTCATCCCGGGACAGGACCTACGAGCAGTACTTC CASSRDRTYEQYF NA TRBJ2-7 TRBD1 TRBV19
TGTGCCAGCACTTGGGATGGTGGGTCCTACAATGAGCAGTTCTTC CASTWDGGSYNEQFF once TRBJ2-1 NA TRBV2
TGCGCCAGCCCGCGGACACTCTATGGCTACACCTTC CASPRTLYGYTF NA TRBJ1-2 NA TRBV4-1
TGCAGTGCTAGAGTCCCTCCAAGCGGGGGGAACAATGAGCAGTTCTTC CSARVPPSGGNNEQFF many TRBJ2-1 TRBD2 TRBV20-1
TGCAGTGCTAGAGACTTAAAACGTGGCGATGAGCAGTTCTTC CSARDLKRGDEQFF few TRBJ2-1 NA TRBV20-1
TGTGCCACCAGTGACGGGGCGGCGGGAGGGCCCTACGAGCAGTACTTC CATSDGAAGGPYEQYF once TRBJ2-7 TRBD2 TRBV24-1
TGCGCCAGCAGCCAAGTGCTCGCCGTCTCCTACGAGCAGTACTTC CASSQVLAVSYEQYF few TRBJ2-7 NA TRBV4-1
TGTGCCAGCAGTGATTCGACTAAAACCTACTTC CASSDSTKTYF few TRBJ2-4 NA TRBV25-1
TGTGCCACCAGCAGAGACAGTTCGGATACGCAGTATTTT CATSRDSSDTQYF few TRBJ2-3 NA TRBV15
TGCAGTGCTAGAACGACAGGGGGTTTTGGTTACAACGAGCAGTACTTC CSARTTGGFGYNEQYF many TRBJ2-7 TRBD1 TRBV20-1
TGTGCCAGCCCGGCTCGGGACAGGGGTTTTAACACCGGGGAGCTGTTTTTT CASPARDRGFNTGELFF few TRBJ2-2 TRBD1 TRBV4-2
TGTGCCAGCAGTTACGGTGGCTTGAATTCACCCCTCCACTTT CASSYGGLNSPLHF few TRBJ1-6 NA TRBV6-5
TGCAGTGCTAGGCTAGCGGGAGGGGTAAACGAGCAGTACTTC CSARLAGGVNEQYF few TRBJ2-7 TRBD2 TRBV20-1
TGCAGTGCTAGAGATGGAGGTAGGGATGAGCAGTTCTTC CSARDGGRDEQFF many TRBJ2-1 NA TRBV20-1
TGTGCCAGCAGCGCTATACTAAGAGGGCCCGGGGAGCTGTTTTTT CASSAILRGPGELFF many TRBJ2-2 NA TRBV5-6
TGTGCCAGCAGTTTACGACAGGGACAATTGGAGACCCAGTACTTC CASSLRQGQLETQYF few TRBJ2-5 TRBD1 TRBV28
TGTGCCAGCTCACAATCCGGGACAGGGGGCTACGAGCAGTACTTC CASSQSGTGGYEQYF few TRBJ2-7 TRBD1 TRBV18
TGTGCCAGCAGCCGGGGTGCCTCAAATAATGAGCAGTTCTTC CASSRGASNNEQFF NA TRBJ2-1 NA TRBV7-9
TGTGCCAGCAGCCCACAGGGCTTTAGGGCCCCGTACGAGCAGTACTTC CASSPQGFRAPYEQYF NA TRBJ2-7 NA TRBV28
TGTGCCAGCAGCCGTCCGGGGTCAAAACTGTTTTTT CASSRPGSKLFF many TRBJ1-4 NA TRBV12-3/TRBV12-4
TGTGCCAGCAGAGCCGAGGGGGCCTCGGGTCAGCCCCAGCATTTT CASRAEGASGQPQHF few TRBJ1-5 TRBD1 TRBV12-3/TRBV12-4
TGTGCCAGCAGTCCACAACTAGCGGGGGTGGAGACCCAGTACTTC CASSPQLAGVETQYF few TRBJ2-5 TRBD2 TRBV12-3/TRBV12-4
TGCGCCAGCAGTGATTCGGACAGGGGGACCCAGTACTTC CASSDSDRGTQYF NA TRBJ2-5 TRBD1 TRBV10-1
TGTGCCAGCAGCATCCAGTACCAAGAGACCCAGTACTTC CASSIQYQETQYF few TRBJ2-5 NA TRBV7-9
TGTGCCAGCAGCTTAGATAACGCTGCGGGGCAGTACTTC CASSLDNAAGQYF NA TRBJ2-7 NA TRBV7-2
TGTGCCAGCAGCACGGTGGGGGAGCAGTACTTC CASSTVGEQYF NA TRBJ2-7 NA TRBV7-9
TGCAGCGCTGTTGGGAGTAGGACAGGTGCTGGAAACACCATATATTTT CSAVGSRTGAGNTIYF NA TRBJ1-3 TRBD1 TRBV29-1
TGTGCCACCAGTGATTTGGTCAGCACAGATACGCAGTATTTT CATSDLVSTDTQYF NA TRBJ2-3 NA TRBV24-1
TGCGCCAGCAGCCACTCGGAGGAGACCCAGTACTTC CASSHSEETQYF many TRBJ2-5 NA TRBV5-1
TGTGCCAGCAGCTGGGGCCCCGGGGGAGGCACAGATACGCAGTATTTT CASSWGPGGGTDTQYF many TRBJ2-3 NA TRBV7-6
TGTGCCAGCAGGTACAGGGGGGACGAGCAGTTCTTC CASRYRGDEQFF few TRBJ2-1 TRBD1 TRBV2
TGCGCCAGCAGCCAAGAGACTAGCGGTAGAACTACGAAGGGCGCAGATACGCAGTATTTT CASSQETSGRTTKGADTQYF few TRBJ2-3 TRBD2 TRBV4-1
TGTGCCAGCACTTCAGGGGACAGGGGGTACAAGACCCAGTACTTC CASTSGDRGYKTQYF NA TRBJ2-5 TRBD1 TRBV2
TGTGCCAGCAGATATGGGGGTGGGGCGCAGTATTTT CASRYGGGAQYF NA TRBJ2-3 NA TRBV6-6
TGCGCCAGCAGCCCTCTCCCCCAACAGGGTGAGCAGTTCTTC CASSPLPQQGEQFF many TRBJ2-1 NA TRBV5-1
TGTGCCAGTTCCGGGACTAGCGGGCCGGCAGATACGCAGTATTTT CASSGTSGPADTQYF few TRBJ2-3 TRBD2 TRBV27
TGTGCCAGCAGCCAAGACTTGAATGAGCAGTTCTTC CASSQDLNEQFF many TRBJ2-1 NA TRBV4-2
TGCAGTGCTTTAACAGGGGGCAGCCTACATGAGCAGTTCTTC CSALTGGSLHEQFF NA TRBJ2-1 TRBD1 TRBV20-1
TGTGCCAGCAGCCAAGGACAGCTCTCCTACGAGCAGTACTTC CASSQGQLSYEQYF NA TRBJ2-7 NA TRBV3-1
TGTGCCAGCAGTTACTCGTGGCGGGAGGCCTACAATGAGCAGTTCTTC CASSYSWREAYNEQFF NA TRBJ2-1 TRBD2 TRBV6-2/TRBV6-3
TGTGCCAGCAGCCCTCTAGGGGTGAATCAGCCCCAGCATTTT CASSPLGVNQPQHF few TRBJ1-5 NA TRBV14
TGTGCCAGCAGTTACTCGATCAACACTGAAGCTTTCTTT CASSYSINTEAFF few TRBJ1-1 NA TRBV6-2/TRBV6-3
TGTGCCAGCAGTGAAAGGGGGGCAGCCAAAAACTACATTCAGTACTTC CASSERGAAKNYIQYF few TRBJ2-4 NA TRBV25-1
TGTGCCAGCAGTCCCCGACCCGTTACCACTCTAGATACGCAGTATTTT CASSPRPVTTLDTQYF NA TRBJ2-3 NA TRBV12-3/TRBV12-4